This record concerns one T cell receptor beta chain sequence. The antigen is unknown. The sample comes from a study of cytomegalovirus exposure and HLA in healthy donors. Study background: According to later analysis, the same platform produced the 110 or so validation and approximately 630 first-cohort repertoires.

Study findings and constraints: Listed as cytomegalovirus-associated were over 150 TCR beta chains. It was reportedly the case that the classifier diagnosed cytomegalovirus status with high specificity and sensitivity.

Data came from immunoSEQ multiplex PCR; TCRdb stores just in-frame clones and leaves some out. In the table there are tens of thousands of clones, about four fifths of which are singletons. Source material: PBMCs. This TCR was sampled from a woman aged 18-29 years in good health and CMV-seropositive.

The chain's CDR3 is CASRNFRENSPLHF. As DNA, the CDR3 is TGTGCCAGCAGAAATTTCAGGGAAAATTCACCCCTCCACTTT. The chain has TRBV6-5 and TRBJ1-6; D may be TRBD1 (5 bases). Germline assignment: CDR1 MNHEY and CDR2 SVGAGI. The CDR3 runs to 14 residues. Trimming pared 6 bases from V and 7 bases from J, leaving 13 bases between.